This T cell receptor beta chain originates from a study of T cells in Graves' hyperthyroidism and ophthalmopathy. Study-wide results and caveats: Blood held most thyroid clonotypes expanded above 0.001 frequency.

Thyroid ultrasound, orbital computed tomography, clinical symptoms, and serum thyroxine and TRAb underpinned diagnoses. The authors took PBMCs from 10 ml fresh peripheral blood. What was amplified from RNA transcripts were TCR beta CDR3 regions. The study used the HTBI primer set for a first-round RT-PCR of the TCR CDR3. TCRdb used MiXCR to reprocess the multiplex PCR reads, holding one entry per CDR3 protein. The sample contains some 600,000 distinct CDR3 sequences, 14% of which appear only once. V dropped 0 bases and J dropped 9; count of bases not matched to a gene: 15. In germline, CDR1 is SGHRS, CDR2 YFSETQ. The CDR3 consists of 18 residues. This clonotype was seen ten or more times. Its matching antigen is unknown.

Sequenced: blood. This receptor was taken from a woman younger than 45 with Graves' hyperthyroidism that later progressed to Graves' ophthalmopathy. The V and J genes are TRBV5-1 and TRBJ2-1; 10 positions match TRBD2. CDR3 loop: CASSLVGTSDRFGGEQFF. Here the CDR3 DNA reads TGCGCCAGCAGCTTGGTTGGGACTAGCGACCGGTTTGGGGGTGAGCAGTTCTTC.